A selection of T cell receptor beta chains follows, all from one sample in a study of blood T cells in healthy people across ages. Using its own MiXCR run on the 5' RACE reads, TCRdb lists one record per CDR3 protein. Of some 1.8 million distinct CDR3 sequences in the sample, approximately 39% were seen once. Sequencing input: blood. These receptors all stem from a human donor in good health. The CDR3 runs from the conserved cysteine through the conserved F or W. D genes are given only for firm matches. Clone sizes are given selectively: once, few, many, or a class where the clone is expanded.

TRBJ1-4,.,TRBV7-2,few,TGTGCCAGCAGCAACAGGGAATTGGATGAAAAACTGTTTTTT,CASSNRELDEKLFF
TRBJ2-7,TRBD2,TRBV20-1,.,TGCAGTGCTAGTGCGGCTAGCGGGAGTCTCCACGAGCAGTACTTC,CSASAASGSLHEQYF
TRBJ1-1,TRBD1,TRBV6-5,.,TGTGCCAGCAGTACCCGACAGGGAAGGGAGAACACTGAAGCTTTCTTT,CASSTRQGRENTEAFF
TRBJ1-5,.,TRBV4-2,many,TGTGCCAGCAGCCAAGCCCCGGAGCAGCCCCAGCATTTT,CASSQAPEQPQHF
TRBJ1-1,.,TRBV7-3,.,TGTGCCAGCAGCCCAATACCAGGGTCTGGAGAAGCTTTCTTT,CASSPIPGSGEAFF
TRBJ2-3,.,TRBV6-1,once,TGTGCCAGCAGGTCGCGGGGCTCTAGCACAGATACGCAGTATTTT,CASRSRGSSTDTQYF
TRBJ1-1,TRBD1,TRBV4-3,.,TGCGCCAGCAGCCCCCTGGCCCAGGGGGCGCCTACTGAAGCTTTCTTT,CASSPLAQGAPTEAFF
TRBJ2-1,.,TRBV2,.,TGTGCCAGCAACCCCAGGACTACCGACAATGAGCAGTTCTTC,CASNPRTTDNEQFF
TRBJ2-3,TRBD2,TRBV7-9,many,TGTGCCAGCAGCTTAAACAGCGGGGGGATCGCAGATACGCAGTATTTT,CASSLNSGGIADTQYF
TRBJ2-6,.,TRBV20-1,.,TGCAGTGCTAAGGGGGGCCCTGGGGCCAACGTCCTGACTTTC,CSAKGGPGANVLTF
TRBJ1-5,TRBD1,TRBV7-8,.,TGTGCCAGCAGCTTAGTTCGGACAGGGTCGGGGACTAATCAGCCCCAGCATTTT,CASSLVRTGSGTNQPQHF
TRBJ2-1,.,TRBV20-1,.,TGCAGTGCTAGAGCGGACTCGCGAGAGACCCAGTTCTTC,CSARADSRETQFF
TRBJ2-1,.,TRBV29-1,few,TGCAGCGTTGATTGGAGCCTAAATGAGCAGTTCTTC,CSVDWSLNEQFF
TRBJ1-5,TRBD1,TRBV6-2/TRBV6-3,.,TGTGCCAGCAGTACCCGACAGGGGCATCATCAGCCCCAGCATTTT,CASSTRQGHHQPQHF
TRBJ2-2,TRBD1,TRBV20-1,.,TGCAGTGCTAGAGACCGACAGGGGCGCACCGGGGAGCTGTTTTTT,CSARDRQGRTGELFF
TRBJ2-7,.,TRBV7-2,few,TGTGTCAGCGGCCGTGGACGTGGAGTGGGTTACGAGCAGTACTTC,CVSGRGRGVGYEQYF
TRBJ2-1,.,TRBV6-6,few,TGTGCCAGCCGCGGGGAGAATGAGCAGTTCTTC,CASRGENEQFF
TRBJ1-1,.,TRBV25-1,.,TGTGCCAGCAGTGAATTGGGGGGCGCGTACACTGAAGCTTTCTTT,CASSELGGAYTEAFF
TRBJ1-2,.,TRBV10-2,.,TGCGCCAGCAGTGCCAGGGCAGGGGCGGAGTTCTATGGCTACACCTTC,CASSARAGAEFYGYTF
TRBJ2-1,.,TRBV20-1,.,TGCAGTGCTTTGGACAGCGGAGACAATGAGCAGTTCTTC,CSALDSGDNEQFF
TRBJ2-3,.,TRBV5-5,.,TGTGCCAGCAGCCCTCCGACCCCGGGGGAATATACGCAGTATTTT,CASSPPTPGEYTQYF
TRBJ2-5,TRBD2,TRBV20-1,.,TGCAGTGCTAGGGCGACTAGCGGGGGTACTAAAGAGACCCAGTACTTC,CSARATSGGTKETQYF
TRBJ2-7,.,TRBV4-3,.,TGCGCCAGCAGCCAAGAGGTGGTCGGACAGAGCTCCTACAAGCAGTACTTC,CASSQEVVGQSSYKQYF
TRBJ2-2,TRBD2,TRBV20-1,.,TGCAGTGCTAAGAGGACGAGCGGGGGGGCCGGGGAGCTGTTTTTT,CSAKRTSGGAGELFF
TRBJ2-7,TRBD2,TRBV13,few,TGTGCCAGCAGCTTGGGGACTAGCCCAATTCCCCAGTACTTC,CASSLGTSPIPQYF
TRBJ2-3,.,TRBV9,once,TGTGCCAGCAGCGTAGGTGGGGAAAACTCAATCACAGATACGCAGTATTTT,CASSVGGENSITDTQYF
TRBJ2-2,.,TRBV18,.,TGTGCCAGCTCACCAGGAGACAAACTGACGAACACCGGGGAGCTGTTTTTT,CASSPGDKLTNTGELFF
TRBJ2-3,TRBD2,TRBV5-5,.,TGTGCCAGCAGCCTAAGCGGGGGCCACCCCACAGATACGCAGTATTTT,CASSLSGGHPTDTQYF
TRBJ2-7,.,TRBV20-1,few,TGCAGTGCTAGGGACAGTCAAAAAGGGGGGTACGAGCAGTACTTC,CSARDSQKGGYEQYF
TRBJ2-2,.,TRBV7-9,.,TGTGCCAGCAGCTTTTTCGATTGGGGCCCATACACCGGGGAGCTGTTTTTT,CASSFFDWGPYTGELFF
TRBJ2-1,.,TRBV27,.,TGTGCCAGCAGTTTTGACCCGGGGGAAACTAACAATGAGCAGTTCTTC,CASSFDPGETNNEQFF
TRBJ2-1,.,TRBV6-5,.,TGTGCCAGCAGACCCCAGGGAGATGAGCAGTTCTTC,CASRPQGDEQFF
TRBJ2-7,TRBD2,TRBV27,once,TGTGCCAGCAGTCGGGGGGCTAGCGGGAACTACGAGCAGTACTTC,CASSRGASGNYEQYF
TRBJ1-2,TRBD1,TRBV12-3/TRBV12-4,few,TGTGCCAGCACCCGGTGGGCGGACAGGGGGCTTCGGGGCTACACCTTC,CASTRWADRGLRGYTF
TRBJ2-1,.,TRBV7-9,many,TGTGCCAGCAGCGTCTCAGCCTACAATGAGCAGTTCTTC,CASSVSAYNEQFF
TRBJ2-1,.,TRBV11-2,.,TGTGCCAGCAGCTCCAGGGTAATGGCCGAGCAGTTCTTC,CASSSRVMAEQFF
TRBJ1-1,.,TRBV6-1,.,TGTGCCAGCAGTGTTAGTTTGGCCGGTAAAGCTTTCTTT,CASSVSLAGKAFF
TRBJ2-4,.,TRBV20-1,.,TGCAGTGCCGCGGACCGATATAATCATGGAAACATTCAGTACTTC,CSAADRYNHGNIQYF
TRBJ2-1,TRBD2,TRBV27,.,TGTGCCAGCAGTCGTCCAGCGGGGGGAGGGGGCAATGAGCAGTTCTTC,CASSRPAGGGGNEQFF
TRBJ2-5,TRBD2,TRBV6-2/TRBV6-3,.,TGTGCCAGCAGCTCCCCATCAGCGGGGCCCGTTTCGACCCAGTACTTC,CASSSPSAGPVSTQYF
TRBJ2-7,TRBD1,TRBV20-1,.,TGCAGTGCCGTCGACAGGGACCACGAGCAGTACTTC,CSAVDRDHEQYF
TRBJ1-2,.,TRBV20-1,few,TGCAGTGCTCCCGATGGTTGGGACCGAGTGTCATATGGCTACACCTTC,CSAPDGWDRVSYGYTF
TRBJ2-5,.,TRBV5-1,.,TGCGCCAGCAGCCCCTTGCGGGGTAAACAAGAGACCCAGTACTTC,CASSPLRGKQETQYF
TRBJ2-1,TRBD2,TRBV12-3/TRBV12-4,many,TGTGCCAGCAGCCGAGCGGGGAATGAGCAGTTCTTC,CASSRAGNEQFF
TRBJ1-2,TRBD1,TRBV7-3,.,TGTGCCAGCAGCCGATACGTCGACAGGGTAAATGGCTACACCTTC,CASSRYVDRVNGYTF
TRBJ1-2,.,TRBV12-3/TRBV12-4,.,TGTGCCAGCAGTTTTTGGCCTAACTATGGCTGCACCTTC,CASSFWPNYGCTF
TRBJ1-4,.,TRBV28,.,TGTGCCAGCAGTTCATGGGAAAAACTGTTTTTT,CASSSWEKLFF
TRBJ1-2,.,TRBV6-5,.,TGTGCCAGCAGCCTGGACAAGTACTATGGCTACACCTTC,CASSLDKYYGYTF
TRBJ2-3,.,TRBV3-1,.,TGTGCCAGCAGCCAAGCGCTAACTACAGATACGCAGTATTTT,CASSQALTTDTQYF
TRBJ2-7,TRBD1,TRBV2,few,TGTGCCGCAAAGGACAGGACATACGAGCAGTACTTC,CAAKDRTYEQYF
TRBJ2-5,TRBD2,TRBV20-1,few,TGCAGTGCTAGAGATGGGCGGGGGGCTCAAGAGACCCAGTACTTC,CSARDGRGAQETQYF
TRBJ1-2,.,TRBV2,.,TGTGCCAGCAGTGTGGGGCAGGAGCATTGCACCTTC,CASSVGQEHCTF
TRBJ1-2,.,TRBV27,few,TGTGCCAGCAGTCCACACCGACGGGGATGGGATGGCTACACCTTC,CASSPHRRGWDGYTF